Described below is a single T cell receptor (beta chain) sequence and its context. Its antigen is not known. The PCR contained 60 Vbeta and 13 Jbeta primers. Produced via immunoSEQ multiplex PCR; TCRdb's table is partial and in-frame only. Seen in this sample are over 100,000 clones; the ten most common clones hold more than 1.5%. CDR1 and CDR2 (germline): LGHNA, YNFKEQ. The CDR3 covers 17 residues. V was cut by 0 bases and J by 0 bases, with 12 bases left in between. This entry is derived from a study of cytomegalovirus exposure and HLA in healthy donors. Study-wide points: In a later analysis, donors in an Asian-associated ancestry cluster reportedly had fewer N-insertions in productive TCRs than the cohort mean.

The sample was PBMCs. This TCR derives from a woman aged 40 to 49 in good health and CMV-seropositive. The J gene is TRBJ2-1, the V gene TRBV4-2; D uncertain. The CDR3 nucleotides are TGTGCCAGCAGCCAAGATTCTGCGCGGCGCTCCTACAATGAGCAGTTCTTC. Amino acids: CASSQDSARRSYNEQFF.